The 27 T cell receptor beta chains below all came from one sample that was sequenced in a study of Graves' ophthalmopathy and Graves' hyperthyroidism. TCR beta CDR3 regions were amplified from RNA transcripts. HTBI-primed RT-PCR formed the first round, and a multiplex PCR formed the second. Each CDR3 protein gets one entry after TCRdb re-called the multiplex PCR reads with MiXCR. Of roughly 1.1 million distinct CDR3 sequences listed, 35% to 40% are singletons. The source material was peripheral blood or thyroid tissue (not recorded which). These receptors all come from an adult man with Graves' hyperthyroidism.

Only a few counts were recorded for this clonotype. The chain carries TRBV2 and TRBJ1-5; no firm D call. The CDR3 has 14 residues. V was trimmed by 11 bases and J by 0 bases, leaving 14 bases between them. Per the germline V gene, CDR1 is SNHLY and CDR2 is FYNNEI. CDR3 residues: CASRRGDSNQPQHF. The CDR3 coding sequence is TGTGCCTCTAGGCGGGGAGATAGCAATCAGCCCCAGCATTTT.

The chain combines TRBV19 with TRBJ2-2, with a possible D match to TRBD2 (6 bases). CDR1 is LNHDA and CDR2 is SQIVND in the germline V gene (reference sequence). Trimming cost V 8 bases and J 10 bases, with 14 bases left between them. The CDR3 totals 12 residues. The CDR3 protein is CASPRRVEELFF. The DNA of the CDR3 is TGTGCCAGTCCGCGGAGGGTAGAGGAGCTGTTTTTT.

This clonotype has a count of ten or more. The CDR3 DNA reads TGTGCCACCTCGAAGAGCGGGGGGGTGTTCTCCTACGAGCAGTACTTC. Encoded protein: CATSKSGGVFSYEQYF. The chain couples TRBV10-3 to TRBJ2-7; 10 bases map to TRBD2. The junction had 12 bases not matched to a gene; V was cut back by 10 bases and J by 0 bases. Germline V gene data show CDR1 as ENHRY and CDR2 as SYGVKD. This CDR3 has 16 amino acids.

This clonotype was counted many times. The chain couples TRBV2 to TRBJ2-2; 9 bases line up with TRBD1. The CDR3 is made up of 15 amino acids. CDR1 SNHLY and CDR2 FYNNEI come from the germline V gene. J lost 4 bases, V lost 6 bases, and 6 bases had no gene match. The CDR3 DNA sequence: TGTGCCAGCAGGGTGGGACAGGGCTTCACCGGGGAGCTGTTTTTT. Translated: CASRVGQGFTGELFF.

The chain combines TRBV13 with TRBJ1-6, with D tentatively TRBD1 (6 bases). CDR1 and CDR2 from the germline V gene are PRHDT and FYEKMQ (reference sequence). V shed 5 bases and J shed 5 bases, with 16 bases lying between them. The CDR3 has 16 amino acids. The DNA of the CDR3 is TGTGCCAGCAGCCAGGGACACGGGGAGAATAATTCACCCCTCCACTTT. It is translated as CASSQGHGENNSPLHF.

Ten or more counts support this clonotype. This chain connects TRBV25-1 to TRBJ2-2, with D perhaps matching TRBD1 or TRBD2 (5 bases each). Per germline, CDR1 MGHDK and CDR2 SYGVNS. The CDR3 loop spans 18 amino acids. V lost 1 base to trimming and J lost 0 bases, with 15 bases between them. CDR3 region: CASSEWSWGRTNTGELFF. Written as DNA, the CDR3 is TGTGCCAGCAGTGAATGGTCCTGGGGACGGACGAACACCGGGGAGCTGTTTTTT.

This clonotype appeared many times. The chain recombines TRBV19 with TRBJ1-5, with 7 bases that match TRBD1. Germline CDR1 LNHDA, CDR2 SQIVND (reference sequence). The CDR3 has 17 amino acids. After removal of 3 bases from V and 0 bases from J, the junction contained 8 bases not matched to a gene. The CDR3 bases are TGTGCCAGTAGTATGACAGGGTGGAGGTTTAGCAATCAGCCCCAGCATTTT. Residues: CASSMTGWRFSNQPQHF.

This clonotype is a singleton in its sample. V and J are TRBV5-1 and TRBJ1-1; possible D gene TRBD1, 5 bases. Trimming shortened V by 7 bases and J by 1 base, and 14 bases separated the two germline ends. The CDR3 runs 14 residues. CDR1 and CDR2 from the germline V gene are SGHRS and YFSETQ. CDR3 region: CASGPWDGNTEAFF. In DNA form, the CDR3 reads TGCGCCAGCGGGCCGTGGGACGGGAACACTGAAGCTTTCTTT.

This clonotype was counted once. V gene TRBV5-1 combines with J gene TRBJ2-5; D is tentatively TRBD1 or TRBD2 (5 bases each). V lost 4 bases, J lost 13 bases, and 8 bases lay in between. Germline V lookup: CDR1 SGHRS, CDR2 YFSETQ. The CDR3 consists of 9 residues. The CDR3 is CASSGDGYF. The CDR3 bases are TGCGCCAGCAGCGGGGACGGGTACTTC.

In the case of this clonotype: This may be a read error: a much more frequent sequence differs by one nucleotide. The gene calls are TRBV5-6 and TRBJ1-1; D unresolved. V lost 3 bases to trimming and J lost 10 bases, with 13 bases between them. Germline CDR1 SGHDT, CDR2 YYEEEE. The CDR3 has 12 amino acids. CDR3 nucleotide sequence: TGTGCCAGCAGCTCGGACCCAGGTGGAGCTTTCTTT. It specifies CASSSDPGGAFF.

This clonotype was observed a handful of times. This chain joins TRBV4-1 and TRBJ1-4; D unclear. The CDR3 totals 17 residues. Germline V gene data show CDR1 as MGHRA and CDR2 as YSYEKL. The V end lost 0 bases, the J end lost 0 bases, and 11 bases lay between the germline ends. The CDR3 sequence is CASSQEAPVTTNEKLFF. Written as DNA, the CDR3 is TGCGCCAGCAGCCAAGAGGCCCCAGTCACAACTAATGAAAAACTGTTTTTT.

This clonotype has a handful of counts. The rearrangement joins TRBV7-8 to TRBJ1-4; the D gene is possibly TRBD1 (5 bases). CDR1 is SGHVS, CDR2 FQNEAQ, per germline. Trimming shortened V by 1 base and J by 0 bases, and 6 bases separated the two germline ends. The CDR3 runs 15 residues. CDR3 sequence: CASSLVGATNEKLFF. CDR3 DNA: TGTGCCAGCAGCTTAGTGGGGGCAACTAATGAAAAACTGTTTTTT.

This clonotype was seen ten or more times. The chain links TRBV19 to TRBJ1-2; 8 positions agree with TRBD1. The ends lost 4 bases at V and 4 bases at J; junction bases unmatched: 11. The CDR3 covers 16 residues. Per germline, CDR1 LNHDA and CDR2 SQIVND (reference sequence). The CDR3 region has the DNA TGTGCCAGTAGTACCACCATGACAGGGGTCGCCTATGGCTACACCTTC. Residues: CASSTTMTGVAYGYTF.

This clonotype was counted only a few times. The V gene is TRBV4-1, the J gene TRBJ2-2; D tentatively reads TRBD1 or TRBD2 (5 bases each). Trimming shortened V by 6 bases and J by 8 bases, and 16 bases separated the two germline ends. The CDR3 is made up of 14 amino acids. Germline CDR1 is MGHRA and CDR2 is YSYEKL. CDR3 bases: TGCGCCAGCAGGAGGGCAGGGTGGATGGGGGAGCTGTTTTTT. Translated: CASRRAGWMGELFF.

This clonotype has ten or more counts. The V and J genes are TRBV9 and TRBJ1-2; D uncertain. Germline CDR1 is SGDLS and CDR2 is YYNGEE. This CDR3 region has 12 residues. V lost 0 bases to trimming and J lost 8 bases, with 8 bases between them. In nucleotides, the CDR3 is TGTGCCAGCAGCGTAGGAATGGTCGGCTACACCTTC. This codes for CASSVGMVGYTF.

This clonotype was seen ten or more times. The chain uses TRBV20-1 and TRBJ1-1; 7 bases line up with TRBD1. From germline, CDR1 is DFQATT and CDR2 SNEGSKA (reference sequence). This CDR3 has 12 residues. The V gene end was trimmed by 6 bases and the J gene end by 5 bases; junction bases not matched to a gene: 6. The DNA of the CDR3 is TGCAGTGCGAGACAGGGCGAGACTGAAGCTTTCTTT. This gives the protein CSARQGETEAFF.

V gene TRBV5-5 combines with J gene TRBJ1-5; D gene unclear. Trimming took 0 bases from V and 2 from J, leaving 12 bases between them. Germline V gene data show CDR1 as SGHKS and CDR2 as YYEKEE (reference sequence). This CDR3 is built from 16 residues. CDR3: CASSLVSAYGNQPQHF. Written as DNA, the CDR3 is TGTGCCAGCAGCTTGGTTTCGGCATATGGCAATCAGCCCCAGCATTTT.

This clonotype was counted a few times. This chain joins TRBV19 and TRBJ2-7; maybe TRBD2 (5 bases). The CDR3 consists of 13 residues. Germline CDR1 LNHDA, CDR2 SQIVND (reference sequence). V was pared by 3 bases and J by 2 bases, with 8 bases between. The CDR3 nucleotides are TGTGCCAGTAGTATGGCGGGCCCCTACGAGCAGTACTTC. This encodes CASSMAGPYEQYF.

J is TRBJ2-7 and V is TRBV2, with D possibly being TRBD2 (6 bases). Gene TRBJ2-5 matches the end of the DNA better, so the J call may be wrong. This CDR3 contains 12 residues. Germline V gene sequence: CDR1 SNHLY, CDR2 FYNNEI. The CDR3 here is CARSGTQETQYF. The DNA for the CDR3 is TGTGCCAGATCCGGGACTCAAGAGACCCAGTACTTC.

The rearrangement links TRBV9 to TRBJ2-7; TRBD2 is a possible D gene (5 bases). This CDR3 spans 14 amino acids. Germline V gives CDR1 SGDLS, CDR2 YYNGEE. Trimming pared 1 base from V and 5 bases from J, leaving 13 bases between. Here the CDR3 DNA reads TGTGCCAGCAGCGTAAATAGCGCCCGTGACGAGCAGTACTTC. This sequence encodes CASSVNSARDEQYF.

This clonotype was observed a handful of times. This sequence joins TRBV20-1 and TRBJ1-5; 8 nucleotides match TRBD1. CDR3 length: 15 residues. Looked up from germline, CDR1 is DFQATT and CDR2 is SNEGSKA (reference sequence). Unmatched junction bases numbered 7, after V lost 3 bases and J lost 3 bases. The CDR3 coding sequence is TGCAGTGCTAGGGAACAGGGGGTCCCCAATCAGCCCCAGCATTTT. Its protein is CSAREQGVPNQPQHF.

The J gene is TRBJ1-1, the V gene TRBV10-3; possible D gene TRBD1, 5 bases. The CDR3 is 12 amino acids. The V gene's germline CDR1 is ENHRY and CDR2 SYGVKD. V was shortened by 6 bases and J by 5 bases, with 10 bases between the two germline ends. The CDR3 region has the DNA TGTGCCATCAGGGGACGGGGTACTGAAGCTTTCTTT. It encodes CAIRGRGTEAFF.

This clonotype was observed many times. V and J are TRBV20-1 and TRBJ1-2; unclear D gene. The CDR3 has 13 amino acids. Germline CDR1 and CDR2: DFQATT and SNEGSKA (reference sequence). The DNA of the CDR3 is TGCGGGTGGAGCTCCCCAATGGGCTATGGCTACACCTTC. Its translation is CGWSSPMGYGYTF.

The sample holds many counts of this clonotype. The chain uses TRBV7-2 and TRBJ1-5, with D uncertain. This CDR3 contains 15 residues. The germline V gene has CDR1 SGHTA and CDR2 FQGNSA. Trimming cost V 1 base and J 4 bases, with 11 bases left between them. The CDR3 nucleotides read TGTGCCAGCAGCTTAGTCGGCGGACCGAATCAGCCCCAGCATTTT. Its translation: CASSLVGGPNQPQHF.

The table lists this clonotype with many counts. The rearrangement joins TRBV13 to TRBJ2-5; D remains unclear. V gave up 6 bases and J gave up 6 bases, with 17 bases separating them. CDR3 size: 14 residues. Germline values: CDR1 PRHDT, CDR2 FYEKMQ (reference sequence). CDR3 coding DNA: TGTGCCAGCAGTCAGTGGTCCAATGGGCAGACCCAGTACTTC. It yields the protein CASSQWSNGQTQYF.

This clonotype was seen many times. V and J are TRBV15 and TRBJ1-1; D is unresolved. The V gene's germline CDR1 is LNHNV and CDR2 YYDKDF (reference sequence). Deletions cut 1 base from V and 3 bases from J, with 15 bases between. The CDR3 has 16 residues. CDR3 protein: CATSRGGLPPYTEAFF. The CDR3 DNA reads TGTGCCACCAGCAGAGGAGGACTTCCTCCCTACACTGAAGCTTTCTTT.

This clonotype was counted at least ten times. This sequence joins TRBV5-1 and TRBJ2-5; D gene uncertain. The V end lost 0 bases, the J end lost 1 base, and 13 bases lay between the germline ends. The CDR3 spans 16 residues. CDR1 SGHRS and CDR2 YFSETQ come from the germline V gene. The CDR3 is CASSLEPKGGQETQYF. The DNA of the CDR3 is TGCGCCAGCAGCTTGGAGCCCAAGGGCGGCCAAGAGACCCAGTACTTC.